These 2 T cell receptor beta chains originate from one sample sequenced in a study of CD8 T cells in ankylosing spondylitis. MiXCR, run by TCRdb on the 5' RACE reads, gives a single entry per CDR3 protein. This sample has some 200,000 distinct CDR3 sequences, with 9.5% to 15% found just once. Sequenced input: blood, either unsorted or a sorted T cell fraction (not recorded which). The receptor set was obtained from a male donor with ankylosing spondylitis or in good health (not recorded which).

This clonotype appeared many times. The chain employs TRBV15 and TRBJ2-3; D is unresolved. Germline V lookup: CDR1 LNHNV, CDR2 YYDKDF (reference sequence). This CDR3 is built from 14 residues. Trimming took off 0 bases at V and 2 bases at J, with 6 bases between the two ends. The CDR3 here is CATSRESNTDTQYF. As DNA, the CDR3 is TGTGCCACCAGCAGAGAATCCAACACAGATACGCAGTATTTT.

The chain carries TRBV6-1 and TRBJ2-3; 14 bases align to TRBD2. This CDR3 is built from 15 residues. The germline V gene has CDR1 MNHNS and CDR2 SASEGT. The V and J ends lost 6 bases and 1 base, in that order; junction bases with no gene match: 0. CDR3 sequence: CASRGLAGGTDTQYF. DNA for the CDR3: TGTGCCAGCAGGGGACTAGCGGGAGGCACAGATACGCAGTATTTT.